These 11 T cell receptor beta chains share one sample of origin, sequenced in a study of shared clonotypes between healthy human individuals. Sequenced by immunoSEQ multiplex PCR; TCRdb stores in-frame clones only, minus some. The sample consists of millions of clones, roughly 95% of them appearing once. The naive CD8 fraction comprised CD45RO-negative cells positively selected for CCR7 and excluded terminally differentiated effector memory CD45RA+ cells. The specimen sequenced was naive CD8+ T cells sorted from blood. All receptors derive from a man between 18 and 35 years old in good health.

The chain combines TRBV30 with TRBJ2-2, with D possibly TRBD1 on 5 matching bases. Looked up from germline, CDR1 is GTSNPN and CDR2 is SVGIG (reference sequence). Trimming took 0 bases from V and 2 from J, leaving 16 bases between them. The CDR3 has 17 residues. CDR3 sequence: CAWSVPQGIRNTGELFF. In DNA, the CDR3 is TGTGCCTGGAGTGTACCCCAGGGAATAAGAAACACCGGGGAGCTGTTTTTT.

The rearrangement uses TRBV19 and TRBJ1-2; 7 bases map to TRBD1. There are 13 residues in the CDR3. Trimming at V came to 5 bases and at J to 4 bases, leaving 4 bases not matched to a gene. Germline CDR1 reads LNHDA; CDR2 reads SQIVND (reference sequence). The CDR3 protein is CASSAGQLYGYTF. CDR3 bases: TGTGCCAGTAGTGCGGGACAGCTCTATGGCTACACCTTC.

V usage is TRBV23-1 and J usage is TRBJ2-5; D is uncertain. TRBV23-1 is assigned to the ORF class and has an uncertain function. Trimming removed 9 bases at V and 3 bases at J, with 5 bases between. The CDR3 runs 10 residues. CDR3 sequence: CARIKETQYF. The DNA for the CDR3 is TGCGCCAGGATAAAAGAGACCCAGTACTTC.

This chain joins TRBV7-9 and TRBJ2-2, with 8 nucleotides matching TRBD2. The CDR3 extends over 14 amino acids. J lost 3 bases, V lost 6 bases, and 3 bases had no gene match. From germline, CDR1 is SEHNR and CDR2 FQNEAQ (reference sequence). CDR3 protein: CASRLGGDTGELFF. DNA for the CDR3: TGTGCCAGCAGACTCGGGGGGGACACCGGGGAGCTGTTTTTT.

This clone was seen just once. This chain uses TRBV4-3 with TRBJ2-1, with D perhaps TRBD1 (6 bases). Between the trimmed V and J ends, which lost 2 bases and 2 bases, there was a span of 10 bases. This CDR3 is built from 15 residues. From germline, CDR1 is LGHNA and CDR2 YSLEER. The CDR3 sequence is CASSQLKGAYNEQFF. The DNA for the CDR3 is TGCGCCAGCAGCCAATTGAAGGGGGCCTACAATGAGCAGTTCTTC.

The chain employs TRBV28 and TRBJ2-7; TRBD1 or TRBD2 may be the D gene (5 bases each). Trimming took off 4 bases at V and 3 bases at J, with 10 bases between the two ends. Germline CDR1 and CDR2: MDHEN and SYDVKM. This CDR3 spans 13 amino acids. DNA for the CDR3: TGTGCCAGCAGTTACGGGGCCTACTACGAGCAGTACTTC. This encodes CASSYGAYYEQYF. The variable domain in full, completed from reference TRBV28 and TRBJ2-7, reads DVKVTQSSRYLVKRTGEKVFLECVQDMDHENMFWYRQDPGLGLRLIYFSYDVKMKEKGDIPEGYSVSREKKERFSLILESASTNQTSMYLCASSYGAYYEQYFGPGTRLTVT.

The V and J genes are TRBV6-5 and TRBJ2-1, with TRBD2 as a possible D gene (5 bases). The CDR3 has 16 residues. Deletions cut 3 bases from V and 0 bases from J, with 12 bases between. Germline V gives CDR1 MNHEY, CDR2 SVGAGI. In nucleotides, the CDR3 is TGTGCCAGCAGTTATGATTTAGGGAGCTCCTACAATGAGCAGTTCTTC. Its translation is CASSYDLGSSYNEQFF.

With respect to this clone: This sample includes further DNA sequences coding for the same CDR3. The rearrangement links TRBV5-1 to TRBJ2-7; D unresolved. Trimming took off 0 bases at V and 2 bases at J, with 6 bases between the two ends. The V gene's germline CDR1 is SGHRS and CDR2 YFSETQ. The CDR3 length is 13 residues. For the CDR3, the DNA is TGCGCCAGCAGCTTGGGAGTTCCCTACGAGCAGTACTTC. Translating gives CASSLGVPYEQYF. Full variable domain (outside the CDR3, taken from reference TRBV5-1 and TRBJ2-7): KAGVTQTPRYLIKTRGQQVTLSCSPISGHRSVSWYQQTPGQGLQFLFEYFSETQRNKGNFPGRFSGRQFSNSRSEMNVSTLELGDSALYLCASSLGVPYEQYFGPGTRLTVT.

This chain joins TRBV7-9 and TRBJ2-7, with D possibly TRBD1 on 6 matching bases. Germline CDR1 SEHNR, CDR2 FQNEAQ (reference sequence). Trimming stripped 1 base from V and 2 bases from J, with 15 bases between. This CDR3 contains 16 residues. CDR3 nucleotides: TGTGCCAGCAGCTTAGGGCCAGGGAAGGGGGCCTACGAGCAGTACTTC. Its protein product is CASSLGPGKGAYEQYF.

This chain joins TRBV7-3 and TRBJ1-6, with unresolved D. CDR1 is SGHTA and CDR2 is FQGTGA in the germline V gene. Trimming removed 0 bases at V and 8 bases at J, with 11 bases between. The CDR3 loop spans 15 amino acids. CDR3 sequence reads: CASSLTTDAYSPLHF. As DNA, the CDR3 is TGTGCCAGCAGCTTAACCACAGATGCATATTCACCCCTCCACTTT.

This sequence joins TRBV28 and TRBJ1-2, with 10 nucleotides matching TRBD1. The ends lost 6 bases at V and 5 bases at J; junction bases unmatched: 12. The length of the CDR3 is 16 residues. CDR1 is MDHEN, CDR2 SYDVKM, per germline. This CDR3 is CASRTGTGAKVYGYTF. CDR3 DNA: TGTGCCAGCAGGACCGGGACAGGGGCTAAAGTGTATGGCTACACCTTC.